This T cell receptor beta chain derives from a study of blood T cells in healthy people across ages. Study observations and caveats: It was not possible, with unsorted PBMCs, to conclusively compare naive and antigen-experienced cells.

The CDR3 runs 13 residues. Germline CDR1 is SGDLS and CDR2 is YYNGEE. V lost 0 bases to trimming and J lost 6 bases, with 10 bases between them. A second roughly 6 to 12 cycle PCR used barcoded and J-beta primers. TCRdb called the 5' RACE reads again in MiXCR, with one record for every CDR3 protein. The repertoire consists of about 570,000 distinct CDR3 sequences, with about 25% occurring once and the leading ten covering around 20%. A word on this clonotype: What it binds is not known.

The sequence was obtained from a woman aged 70-85 years in good health. The chain couples TRBV9 to TRBJ2-7; D is perhaps TRBD1 or TRBD2 (5 bases each). Sequencing was done on a sample of blood. CDR3 sequence reads: CASSVGGIGEQYF. In DNA, the CDR3 is TGTGCCAGCAGCGTAGGGGGGATCGGCGAGCAGTACTTC.